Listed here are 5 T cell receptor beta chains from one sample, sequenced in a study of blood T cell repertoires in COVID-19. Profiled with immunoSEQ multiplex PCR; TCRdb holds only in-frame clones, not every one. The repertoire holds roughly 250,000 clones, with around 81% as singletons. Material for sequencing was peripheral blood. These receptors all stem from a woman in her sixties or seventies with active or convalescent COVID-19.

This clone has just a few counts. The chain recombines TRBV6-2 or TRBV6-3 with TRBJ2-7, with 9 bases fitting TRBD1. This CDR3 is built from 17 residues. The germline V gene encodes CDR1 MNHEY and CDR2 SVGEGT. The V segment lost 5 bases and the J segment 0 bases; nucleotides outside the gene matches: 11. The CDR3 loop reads CASSTAFQTGGSYEQYF. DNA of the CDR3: TGTGCCAGCAGTACGGCGTTCCAGACAGGGGGCTCCTACGAGCAGTACTTC.

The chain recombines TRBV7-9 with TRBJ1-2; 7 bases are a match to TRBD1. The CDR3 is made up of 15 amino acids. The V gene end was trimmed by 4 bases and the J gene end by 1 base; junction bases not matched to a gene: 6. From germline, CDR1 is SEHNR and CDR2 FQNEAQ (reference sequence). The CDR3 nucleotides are TGTGCCAGCAGCTCTCCCACAGGGGTTAACTATGGCTACACCTTC. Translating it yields CASSSPTGVNYGYTF. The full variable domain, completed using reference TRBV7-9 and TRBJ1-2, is DTGVSQNPRHKITKRGQNVTFRCDPISEHNRLYWYRQTLGQGPEFLTYFQNEAQLEKSRLLSDRFSAERPKGSFSTLEIQRTEQGDSAMYLCASSSPTGVNYGYTFGSGTRLTVV.

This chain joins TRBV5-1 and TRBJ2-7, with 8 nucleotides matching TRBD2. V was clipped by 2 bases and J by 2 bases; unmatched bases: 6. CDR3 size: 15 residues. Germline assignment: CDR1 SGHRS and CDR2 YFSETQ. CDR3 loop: CASSFSPGLAYEQYF. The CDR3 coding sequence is TGCGCCAGCAGCTTCAGTCCGGGACTAGCCTACGAGCAGTACTTC.

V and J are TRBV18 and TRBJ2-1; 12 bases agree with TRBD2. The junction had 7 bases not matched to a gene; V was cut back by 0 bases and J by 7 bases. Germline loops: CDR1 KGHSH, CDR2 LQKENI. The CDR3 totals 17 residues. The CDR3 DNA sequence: TGTGCCAGCTCACCACCGTACCTAGCGGGGGGGCGGAATGAGCAGTTCTTC. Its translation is CASSPPYLAGGRNEQFF.

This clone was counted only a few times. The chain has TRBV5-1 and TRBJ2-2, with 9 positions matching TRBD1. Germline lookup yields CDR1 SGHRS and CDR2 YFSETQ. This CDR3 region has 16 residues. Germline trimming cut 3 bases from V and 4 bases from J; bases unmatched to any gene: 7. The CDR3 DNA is TGCGCCAGCAGCTATACCGGGACAGGGTTCACCGGGGAGCTGTTTTTT. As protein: CASSYTGTGFTGELFF.